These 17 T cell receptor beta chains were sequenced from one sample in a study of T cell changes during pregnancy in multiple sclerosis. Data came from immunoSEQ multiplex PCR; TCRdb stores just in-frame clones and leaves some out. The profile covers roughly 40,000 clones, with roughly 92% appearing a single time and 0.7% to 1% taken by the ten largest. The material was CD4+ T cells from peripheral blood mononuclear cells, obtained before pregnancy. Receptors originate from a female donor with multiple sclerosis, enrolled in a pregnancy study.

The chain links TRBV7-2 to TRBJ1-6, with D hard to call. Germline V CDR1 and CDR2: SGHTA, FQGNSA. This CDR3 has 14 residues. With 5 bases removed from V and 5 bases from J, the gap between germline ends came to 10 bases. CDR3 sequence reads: CASSPVADNSPLHF. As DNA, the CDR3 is TGTGCCAGCAGCCCCGTGGCAGATAATTCACCCCTCCACTTT.

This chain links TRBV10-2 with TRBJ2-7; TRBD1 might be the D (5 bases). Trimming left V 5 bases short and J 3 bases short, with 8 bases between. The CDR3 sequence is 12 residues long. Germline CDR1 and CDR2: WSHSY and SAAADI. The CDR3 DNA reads TGCGCCAGCAGTCAGGGAAACTACGAGCAGTACTTC. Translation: CASSQGNYEQYF.

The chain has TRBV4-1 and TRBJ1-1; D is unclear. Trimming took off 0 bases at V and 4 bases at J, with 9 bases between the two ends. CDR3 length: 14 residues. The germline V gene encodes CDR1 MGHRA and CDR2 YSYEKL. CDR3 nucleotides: TGCGCCAGCAGCCAAGAAATGGGGAGCACTGAAGCTTTCTTT. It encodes CASSQEMGSTEAFF.

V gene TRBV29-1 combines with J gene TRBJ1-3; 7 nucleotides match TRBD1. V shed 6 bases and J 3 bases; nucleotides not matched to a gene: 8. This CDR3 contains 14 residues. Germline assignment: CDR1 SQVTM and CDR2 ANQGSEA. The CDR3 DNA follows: TGCAGCGTCGGCCTCGGACAGGTTGGAAACACCATATATTTT. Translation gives CSVGLGQVGNTIYF.

CDR3 in DNA: TGTGCCAGCAGTGTATACGGGACAGGGACCAATGAGCAGTTCTTC. Its translation is CASSVYGTGTNEQFF. The chain has TRBV2 and TRBJ2-1, with 9 bases matching TRBD1. Germline V CDR1 and CDR2: SNHLY, FYNNEI. Trimming at V came to 4 bases and at J to 6 bases, leaving 7 bases not matched to a gene. CDR3 length: 15 amino acids.

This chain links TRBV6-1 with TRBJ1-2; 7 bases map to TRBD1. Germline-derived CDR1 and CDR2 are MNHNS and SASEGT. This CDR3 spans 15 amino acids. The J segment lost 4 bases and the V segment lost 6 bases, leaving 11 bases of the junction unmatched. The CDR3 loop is CASRGPGTAFYGYTF. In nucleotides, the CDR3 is TGTGCCAGCAGGGGTCCCGGGACAGCCTTCTATGGCTACACCTTC.

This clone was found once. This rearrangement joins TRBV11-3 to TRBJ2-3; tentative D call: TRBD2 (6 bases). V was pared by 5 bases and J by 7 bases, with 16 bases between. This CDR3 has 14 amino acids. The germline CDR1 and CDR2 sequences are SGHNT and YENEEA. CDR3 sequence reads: CASSPSRGSNTQYF. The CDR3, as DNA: TGTGCCAGCAGCCCTTCCCGGGGGTCCAATACGCAGTATTTT.

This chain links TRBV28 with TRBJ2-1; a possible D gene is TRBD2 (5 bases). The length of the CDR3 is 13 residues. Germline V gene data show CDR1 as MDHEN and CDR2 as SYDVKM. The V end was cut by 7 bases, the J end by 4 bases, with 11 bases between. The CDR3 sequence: CASNERSYNEQFF. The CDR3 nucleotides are TGTGCCAGCAATGAGCGGAGTTACAATGAGCAGTTCTTC.

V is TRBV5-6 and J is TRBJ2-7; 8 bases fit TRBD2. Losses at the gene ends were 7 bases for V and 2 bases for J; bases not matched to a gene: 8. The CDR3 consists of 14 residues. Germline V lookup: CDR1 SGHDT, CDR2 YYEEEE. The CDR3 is CASQTGTSTYEQYF. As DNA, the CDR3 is TGTGCCAGCCAGACCGGGACTAGTACCTACGAGCAGTACTTC.

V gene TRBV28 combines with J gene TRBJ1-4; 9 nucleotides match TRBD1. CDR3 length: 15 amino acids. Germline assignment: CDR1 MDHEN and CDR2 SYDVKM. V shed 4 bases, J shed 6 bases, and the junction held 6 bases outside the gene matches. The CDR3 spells CASSSQDRGDEKLFF. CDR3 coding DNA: TGTGCCAGCAGTTCCCAGGACAGGGGAGATGAAAAACTGTTTTTT.

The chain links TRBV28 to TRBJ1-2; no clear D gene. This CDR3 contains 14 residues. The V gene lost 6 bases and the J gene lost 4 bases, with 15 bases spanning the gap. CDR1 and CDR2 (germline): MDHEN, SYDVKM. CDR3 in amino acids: CASRSGIGSYGYTF. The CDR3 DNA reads TGTGCCAGCAGATCAGGTATTGGGTCCTATGGCTACACCTTC.

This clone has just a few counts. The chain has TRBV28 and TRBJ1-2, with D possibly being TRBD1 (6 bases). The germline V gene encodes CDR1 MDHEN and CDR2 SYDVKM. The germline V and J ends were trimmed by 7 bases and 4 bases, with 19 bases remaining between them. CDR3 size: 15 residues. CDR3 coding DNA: TGTGCCAGCACCTTAAGGGGGGGGCGTTTCTATGGCTACACCTTC. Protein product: CASTLRGGRFYGYTF.

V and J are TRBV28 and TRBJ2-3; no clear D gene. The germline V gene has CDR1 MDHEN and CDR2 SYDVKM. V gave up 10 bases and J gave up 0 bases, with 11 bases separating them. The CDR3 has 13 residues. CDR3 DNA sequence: TGTGCCACCGAGGTTCATAGCACAGATACGCAGTATTTT. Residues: CATEVHSTDTQYF.

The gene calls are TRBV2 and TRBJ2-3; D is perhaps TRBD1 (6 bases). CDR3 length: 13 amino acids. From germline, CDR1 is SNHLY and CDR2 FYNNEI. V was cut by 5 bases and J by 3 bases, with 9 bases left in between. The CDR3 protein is CASSLRGTDTQYF. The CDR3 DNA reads TGTGCCAGCAGTCTCAGGGGAACAGATACGCAGTATTTT.

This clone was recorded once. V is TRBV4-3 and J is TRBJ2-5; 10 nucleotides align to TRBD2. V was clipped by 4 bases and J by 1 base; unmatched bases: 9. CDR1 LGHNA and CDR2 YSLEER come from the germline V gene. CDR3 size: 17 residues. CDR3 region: CASSRGGLAMIQETQYF. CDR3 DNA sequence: TGCGCCAGCAGCCGGGGGGGACTAGCGATGATCCAAGAGACCCAGTACTTC.

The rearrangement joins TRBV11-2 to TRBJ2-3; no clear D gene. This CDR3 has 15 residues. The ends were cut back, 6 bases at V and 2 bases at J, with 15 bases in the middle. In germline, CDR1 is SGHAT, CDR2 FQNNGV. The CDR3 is CASSPLARNTDTQYF. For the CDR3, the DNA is TGTGCCAGCAGTCCGCTTGCGCGGAACACAGATACGCAGTATTTT.

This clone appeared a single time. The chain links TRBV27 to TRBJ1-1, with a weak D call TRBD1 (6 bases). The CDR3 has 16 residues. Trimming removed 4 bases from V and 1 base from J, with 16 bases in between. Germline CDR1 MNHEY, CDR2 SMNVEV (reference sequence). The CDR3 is CASSSHSGASNTEAFF. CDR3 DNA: TGTGCCAGCAGTTCGCACTCAGGGGCATCGAACACTGAAGCTTTCTTT.